The T cell receptor (beta chain) under discussion was sequenced for a study of technical replicates of blood from a handful of donors. The CDR3 extends over 16 amino acids. The J segment lost 3 bases and the V segment lost 5 bases, leaving 10 bases of the junction unmatched. Per germline, CDR1 MGHRA and CDR2 YSYEKL. In its sample, this clone was seen once. TCRdb's copy holds only in-frame clones and misses some; the assay was immunoSEQ multiplex PCR. The sample yields some 81,000 clones, 90% to 95% seen once. The source material was T cells isolated from PBMCs. The receptor's source is a human donor in good health. V gene TRBV4-1 combines with J gene TRBJ2-7, with 10 bases aligning to TRBD1. Here the CDR3 reads CASSSPGRTGGYEQYF. As DNA, the CDR3 is TGCGCCAGCAGCTCCCCCGGCCGGACAGGGGGCTACGAGCAGTACTTC.